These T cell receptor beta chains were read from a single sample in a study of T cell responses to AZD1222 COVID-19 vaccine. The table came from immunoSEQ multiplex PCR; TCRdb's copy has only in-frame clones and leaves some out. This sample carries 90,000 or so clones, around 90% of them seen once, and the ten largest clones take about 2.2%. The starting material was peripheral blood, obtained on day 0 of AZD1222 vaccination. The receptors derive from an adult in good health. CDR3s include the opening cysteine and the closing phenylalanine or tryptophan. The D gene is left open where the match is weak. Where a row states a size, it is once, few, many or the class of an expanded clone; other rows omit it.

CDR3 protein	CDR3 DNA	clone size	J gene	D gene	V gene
CASSLDRANYGYTF	TGCGCCAGCAGCTTAGACAGGGCAAACTATGGCTACACCTTC	.	TRBJ1-2	TRBD1	TRBV5-1
CASNRDENTEAFF	TGCGCCAGCAACCGGGATGAGAACACTGAAGCTTTCTTT	once	TRBJ1-1	.	TRBV5-1
CASRYSGTGASPLHF	TGTGCCAGCAGATACTCTGGGACAGGGGCCTCACCCCTCCACTTT	.	TRBJ1-6	TRBD1	TRBV13
CASRGDRRNTEAFF	TGTGCCAGCAGGGGGGACAGGAGGAACACTGAAGCTTTCTTT	.	TRBJ1-1	TRBD1	TRBV2
CASSPAGGSNTGELFF	TGTGCCAGCAGTCCAGCGGGGGGGTCGAACACCGGGGAGCTGTTTTTT	once	TRBJ2-2	TRBD2	TRBV4-2
CASSFGGASGRTYEQYF	TGTGCCAGCAGCTTCGGGGGGGCTAGCGGGAGAACCTACGAGCAGTACTTC	.	TRBJ2-7	TRBD2	TRBV7-9
CASSYSVNYGYTF	TGTGCCAGCAGTTACTCGGTTAACTATGGCTACACCTTC	.	TRBJ1-2	.	TRBV6-5
CASSPGQNTEAFF	TGTGCCAGCAGCCCGGGACAGAACACTGAAGCTTTCTTT	.	TRBJ1-1	.	TRBV9
CASSVGTNYGYTF	TGTGCCAGCAGCGTAGGCACCAACTATGGCTACACCTTC	.	TRBJ1-2	.	TRBV9
CASSWGSPTQNTEAFF	TGTGCCAGCAGTTGGGGTAGTCCAACACAAAACACTGAAGCTTTCTTT	.	TRBJ1-1	.	TRBV6-2/TRBV6-3
CASSQGLATSDTQYF	TGTGCCAGCAGCCAAGGACTAGCAACATCAGATACGCAGTATTTT	.	TRBJ2-3	TRBD2	TRBV4-2
CASSLRGFEGEQYF	TGTGCCAGCAGCCTAAGGGGGTTTGAGGGCGAGCAGTACTTC	.	TRBJ2-7	.	TRBV3-1/TRBV3-2
CASSLVPGEEGYTF	TGTGCCAGCAGCTTAGTGCCAGGGGAGGAGGGCTACACCTTC	.	TRBJ1-2	.	TRBV7-9
CASSRRGQYWYEQYF	TGTGCCAGCAGCCGGCGGGGGCAGTACTGGTACGAGCAGTACTTC	.	TRBJ2-7	.	TRBV9
CASSPLPTRMNTEAFF	TGTGCCAGCAGCCCCCTCCCGACAAGGATGAACACTGAAGCTTTCTTT	.	TRBJ1-1	.	TRBV4-2
CASSQFTGVGGYTF	TGCGCCAGCAGCCAATTTACAGGGGTCGGTGGCTACACCTTC	.	TRBJ1-2	TRBD1	TRBV4-3
CASSPLPDRPGGYTF	TGTGCCAGCTCACCACTCCCAGATCGCCCGGGCGGCTACACCTTC	once	TRBJ1-2	.	TRBV18
CASSLGTSRGYEQYF	TGCGCCAGCAGCTTGGGGACTAGCAGAGGCTACGAGCAGTACTTC	.	TRBJ2-7	TRBD2	TRBV5-1
CASSLEVTGARKLFF	TGTGCCAGCAGCTTAGAAGTGACAGGGGCACGAAAACTGTTTTTT	.	TRBJ1-4	TRBD1	TRBV7-8
CASSPRDRGLAGNTIYF	TGTGCCAGCTCGCCCCGGGACAGGGGGCTCGCTGGAAACACCATATATTTT	.	TRBJ1-3	TRBD1	TRBV18